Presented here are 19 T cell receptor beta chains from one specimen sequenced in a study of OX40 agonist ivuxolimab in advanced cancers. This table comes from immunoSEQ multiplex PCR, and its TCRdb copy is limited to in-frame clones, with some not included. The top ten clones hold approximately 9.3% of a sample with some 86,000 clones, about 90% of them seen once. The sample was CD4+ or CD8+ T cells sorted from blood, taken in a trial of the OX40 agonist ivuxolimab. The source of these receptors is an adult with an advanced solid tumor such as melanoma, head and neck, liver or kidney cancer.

The CDR3 sequence is CAWGTKGIATNEKLFF. DNA of the CDR3: TGTGCCTGGGGGACGAAAGGGATTGCAACTAATGAAAAACTGTTTTTT. This chain connects TRBV30 to TRBJ1-4, with D maybe TRBD1 (5 bases). The germline CDR1 and CDR2 sequences are GTSNPN and SVGIG (reference sequence). This CDR3 spans 16 amino acids. Trimming stripped 5 bases from V and 0 bases from J, with 16 bases between.

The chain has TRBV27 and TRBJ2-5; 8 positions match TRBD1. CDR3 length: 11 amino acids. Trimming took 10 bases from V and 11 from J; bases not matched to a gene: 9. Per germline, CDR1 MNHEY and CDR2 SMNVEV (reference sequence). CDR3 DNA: TGTGCCATACGGACAGGGCAAGAGCAGTACTTC. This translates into CAIRTGQEQYF.

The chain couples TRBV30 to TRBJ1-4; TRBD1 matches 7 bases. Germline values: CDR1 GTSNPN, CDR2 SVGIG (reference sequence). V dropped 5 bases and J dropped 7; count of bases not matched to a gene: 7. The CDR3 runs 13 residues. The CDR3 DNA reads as TGTGCCTGGGGTCAGGGGGAGGGTGAAAAACTGTTTTTT. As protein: CAWGQGEGEKLFF.

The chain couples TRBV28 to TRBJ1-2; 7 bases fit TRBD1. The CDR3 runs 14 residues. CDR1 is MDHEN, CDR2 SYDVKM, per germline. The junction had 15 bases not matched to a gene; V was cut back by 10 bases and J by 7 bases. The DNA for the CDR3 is TGTGCCACCGAAACACGACAGGGCCGGGGTGGCTACACCTTC. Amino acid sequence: CATETRQGRGGYTF.

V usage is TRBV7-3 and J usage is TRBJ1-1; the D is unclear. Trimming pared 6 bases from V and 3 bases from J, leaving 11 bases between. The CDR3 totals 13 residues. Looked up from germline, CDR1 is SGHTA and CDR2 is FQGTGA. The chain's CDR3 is CASSFAGDTEAFF. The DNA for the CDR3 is TGTGCCAGCAGTTTTGCGGGCGACACTGAAGCTTTCTTT.

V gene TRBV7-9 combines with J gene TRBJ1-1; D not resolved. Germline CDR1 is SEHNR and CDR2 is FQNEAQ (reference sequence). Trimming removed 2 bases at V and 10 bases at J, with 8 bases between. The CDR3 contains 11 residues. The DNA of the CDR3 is TGTGCCAGCAGCTTATTCGAGGGAGCTTTCTTT. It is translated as CASSLFEGAFF.

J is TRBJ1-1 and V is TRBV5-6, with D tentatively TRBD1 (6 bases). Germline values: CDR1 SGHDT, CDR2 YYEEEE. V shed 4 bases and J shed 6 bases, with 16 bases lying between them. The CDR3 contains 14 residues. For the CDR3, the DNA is TGTGCCAGCAGCCACCCCTTTTCAGGGGCTGAAGCTTTCTTT. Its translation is CASSHPFSGAEAFF. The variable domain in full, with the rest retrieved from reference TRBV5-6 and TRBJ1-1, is DAGVTQSPTHLIKTRGQQVTLRCSPKSGHDTVSWYQQALGQGPQFIFQYYEEEERQRGNFPDRFSGHQFPNYSSELNVNALLLGDSALYLCASSHPFSGAEAFFGQGTRLTVV.

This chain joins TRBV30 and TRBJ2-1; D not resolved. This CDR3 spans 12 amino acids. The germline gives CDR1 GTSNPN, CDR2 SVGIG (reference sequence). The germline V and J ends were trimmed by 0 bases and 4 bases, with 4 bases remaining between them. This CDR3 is CAWSVQYNEQFF. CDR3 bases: TGTGCCTGGAGTGTACAGTACAATGAGCAGTTCTTC.

CDR3 loop: CASSFNGLYTYNEQFF. The CDR3 nucleotides are TGTGCCAGCAGCTTTAATGGACTGTACACCTACAATGAGCAGTTCTTC. This chain uses TRBV5-6 with TRBJ2-1; tentative D call: TRBD2 (5 bases). With 2 bases removed from V and 2 bases from J, the gap between germline ends came to 14 bases. Germline loops: CDR1 SGHDT, CDR2 YYEEEE. This CDR3 is 16 amino acids long.

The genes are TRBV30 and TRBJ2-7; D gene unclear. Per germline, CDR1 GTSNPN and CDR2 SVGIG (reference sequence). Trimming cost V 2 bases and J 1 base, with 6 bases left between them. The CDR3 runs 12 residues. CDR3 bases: TGTGCCTGGAGTATGGCTTCCTACGAGCAGTACTTC. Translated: CAWSMASYEQYF.

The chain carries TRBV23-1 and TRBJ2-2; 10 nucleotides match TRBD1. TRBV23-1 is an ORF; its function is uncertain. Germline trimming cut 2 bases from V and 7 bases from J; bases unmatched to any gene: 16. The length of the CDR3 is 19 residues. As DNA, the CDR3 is TGCGCCAGCAGTCAACCCCCAAGGGACAGGGGACTAAGAAGCGGGGAGCTGTTTTTT. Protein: CASSQPPRDRGLRSGELFF.

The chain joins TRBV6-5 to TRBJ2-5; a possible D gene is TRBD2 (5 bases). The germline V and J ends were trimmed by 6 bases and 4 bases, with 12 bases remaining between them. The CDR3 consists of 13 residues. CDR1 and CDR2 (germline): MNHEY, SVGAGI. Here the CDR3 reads CASSPREGETQYF. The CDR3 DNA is TGTGCCAGCAGCCCACGTGAGGGAGAGACCCAGTACTTC.

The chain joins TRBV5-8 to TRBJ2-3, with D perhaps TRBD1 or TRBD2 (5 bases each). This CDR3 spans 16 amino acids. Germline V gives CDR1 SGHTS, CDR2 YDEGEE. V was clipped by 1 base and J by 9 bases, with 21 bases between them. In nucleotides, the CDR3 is TGTGCCAGCAGCTTGAGGCCTAGCCGGCCGGCAGGGACGCAGTATTTT. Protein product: CASSLRPSRPAGTQYF.

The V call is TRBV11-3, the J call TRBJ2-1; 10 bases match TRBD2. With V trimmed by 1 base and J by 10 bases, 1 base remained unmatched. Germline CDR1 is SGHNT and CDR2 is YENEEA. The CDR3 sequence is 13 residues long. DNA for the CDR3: TGTGCCAGCAGCTTAGGACTAGCGGGCGAGCAGTTCTTC. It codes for CASSLGLAGEQFF.

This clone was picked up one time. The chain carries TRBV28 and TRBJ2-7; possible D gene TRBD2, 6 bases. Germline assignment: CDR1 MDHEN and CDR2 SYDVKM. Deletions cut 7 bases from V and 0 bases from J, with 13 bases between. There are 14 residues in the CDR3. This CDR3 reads CASIGGLYSYEQYF. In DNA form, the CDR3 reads TGTGCCAGCATCGGGGGATTATACTCCTACGAGCAGTACTTC.

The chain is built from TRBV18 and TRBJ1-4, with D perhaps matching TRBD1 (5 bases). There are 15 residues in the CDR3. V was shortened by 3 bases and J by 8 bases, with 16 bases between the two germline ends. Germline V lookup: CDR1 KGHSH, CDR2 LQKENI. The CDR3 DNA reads TGTGCCAGCTCACCGGAGGGGAAAAGAGACGAAAAACTGTTTTTT. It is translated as CASSPEGKRDEKLFF.

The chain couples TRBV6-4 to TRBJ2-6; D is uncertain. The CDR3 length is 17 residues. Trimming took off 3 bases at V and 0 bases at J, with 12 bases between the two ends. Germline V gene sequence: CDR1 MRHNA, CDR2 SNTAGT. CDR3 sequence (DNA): TGTGCCAGCAGTGAACAAGCCGTCATCTCTGGGGCCAACGTCCTGACTTTC. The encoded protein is CASSEQAVISGANVLTF.

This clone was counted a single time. CDR3 sequence (DNA): TGTGCCAGCAGCGCCCTTAGCGGGAGGGCGACCCATGAGCAGTTCTTC. This gives the protein CASSALSGRATHEQFF. The V call is TRBV9, the J call TRBJ2-1; 11 nucleotides line up with TRBD2. The CDR3 is 16 amino acids. CDR1 is SGDLS and CDR2 is YYNGEE in the germline V gene. With V trimmed by 3 bases and J by 8 bases, 10 bases remained unmatched.

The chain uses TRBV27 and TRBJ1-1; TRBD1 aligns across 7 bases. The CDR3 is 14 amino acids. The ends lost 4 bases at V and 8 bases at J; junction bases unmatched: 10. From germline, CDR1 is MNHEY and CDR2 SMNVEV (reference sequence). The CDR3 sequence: CASSYHPRGNEAFF. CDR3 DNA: TGTGCCAGCAGTTACCACCCCAGGGGGAACGAAGCTTTCTTT.